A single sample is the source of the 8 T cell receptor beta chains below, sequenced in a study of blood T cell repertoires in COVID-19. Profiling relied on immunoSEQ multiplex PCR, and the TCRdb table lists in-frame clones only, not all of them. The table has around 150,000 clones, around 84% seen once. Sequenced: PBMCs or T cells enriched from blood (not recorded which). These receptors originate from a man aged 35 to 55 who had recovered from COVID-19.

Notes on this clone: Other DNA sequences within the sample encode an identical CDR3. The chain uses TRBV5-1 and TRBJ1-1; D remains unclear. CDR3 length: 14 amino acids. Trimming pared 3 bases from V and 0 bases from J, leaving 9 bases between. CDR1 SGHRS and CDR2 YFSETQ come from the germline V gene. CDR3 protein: CASSYGGMNTEAFF. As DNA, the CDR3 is TGCGCCAGCAGCTATGGCGGAATGAACACTGAAGCTTTCTTT.

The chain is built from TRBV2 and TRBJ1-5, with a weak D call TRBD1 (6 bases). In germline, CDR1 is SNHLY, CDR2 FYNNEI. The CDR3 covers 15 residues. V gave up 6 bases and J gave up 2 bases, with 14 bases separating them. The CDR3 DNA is TGTGCCAGCAGAGACTCCAGGGGCCGCAATCAGCCCCAGCATTTT. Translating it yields CASRDSRGRNQPQHF.

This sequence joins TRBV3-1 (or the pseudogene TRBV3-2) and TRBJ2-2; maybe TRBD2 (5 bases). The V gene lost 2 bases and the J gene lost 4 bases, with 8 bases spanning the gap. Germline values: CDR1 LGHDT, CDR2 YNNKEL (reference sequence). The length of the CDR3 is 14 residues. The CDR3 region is CASSQFGSTGELFF. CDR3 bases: TGTGCCAGCAGCCAATTTGGGAGCACCGGGGAGCTGTTTTTT.

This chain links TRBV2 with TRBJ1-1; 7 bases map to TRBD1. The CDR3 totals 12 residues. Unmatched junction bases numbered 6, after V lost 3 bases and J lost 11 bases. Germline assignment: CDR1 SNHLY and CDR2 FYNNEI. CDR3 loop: CASSDQGGEAFF. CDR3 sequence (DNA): TGTGCCAGCAGTGACCAGGGGGGCGAGGCTTTCTTT.

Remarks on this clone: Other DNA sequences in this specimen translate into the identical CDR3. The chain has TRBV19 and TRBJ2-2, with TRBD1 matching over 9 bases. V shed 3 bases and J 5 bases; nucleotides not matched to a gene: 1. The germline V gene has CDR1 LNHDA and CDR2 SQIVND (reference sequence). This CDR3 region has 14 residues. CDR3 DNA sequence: TGTGCCAGTAGTATCGGACAGGGGACCGGGGAGCTGTTTTTT. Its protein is CASSIGQGTGELFF.

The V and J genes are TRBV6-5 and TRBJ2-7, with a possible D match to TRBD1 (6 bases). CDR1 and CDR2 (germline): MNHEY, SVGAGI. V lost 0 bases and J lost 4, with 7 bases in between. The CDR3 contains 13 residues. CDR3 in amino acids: CASSYSRGYEQYF. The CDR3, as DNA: TGTGCCAGCAGTTACTCGAGGGGGTACGAGCAGTACTTC.

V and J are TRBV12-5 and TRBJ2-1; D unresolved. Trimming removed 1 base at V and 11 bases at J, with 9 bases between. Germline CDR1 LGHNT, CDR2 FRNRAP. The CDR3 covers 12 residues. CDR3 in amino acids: CASGLEWAQQFF. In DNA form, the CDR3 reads TGTGCTAGTGGTTTGGAATGGGCGCAGCAGTTCTTC.

This CDR3 reads CASSVRQYGTEAFF. Written as DNA, the CDR3 is TGTGCCAGCAGCGTCAGGCAATATGGCACTGAAGCTTTCTTT. The V and J genes are TRBV9 and TRBJ1-1; D ambiguous. The length of the CDR3 is 14 residues. In germline, CDR1 is SGDLS, CDR2 YYNGEE. Trimming cost V 2 bases and J 4 bases, with 12 bases left between them.